The entry that follows covers one T cell receptor beta chain sequence. The antigen is not known. The sample originates from a study of cytomegalovirus exposure and HLA in healthy donors. A multiplex PCR was run with 60 Vbeta primers and 13 Jbeta primers. Here immunoSEQ multiplex PCR was the method, and the copy in TCRdb shows in-frame clones only, minus some. The table has about 180,000 clones, around 80% seen once. Study results and limitations: Most of the TCR beta V segments (in an earlier analysis) were productive either about 87% or about 30% of the time.

The specimen sequenced was PBMCs. The sequence came from a man aged 35-49 years in good health and CMV-seronegative.

CDR3 protein: CSGEAGGTQYF. Written as DNA, the CDR3 is TGCAGCGGCGAGGCCGGGGGGACCCAGTACTTC. This chain connects TRBV29-1 to TRBJ2-5, with D perhaps matching TRBD2 (6 bases). Looked up from germline, CDR1 is SQVTM and CDR2 is ANQGSEA. V lost 7 bases and J 7 bases, leaving 13 bases between the germline ends. This CDR3 comprises 11 residues.